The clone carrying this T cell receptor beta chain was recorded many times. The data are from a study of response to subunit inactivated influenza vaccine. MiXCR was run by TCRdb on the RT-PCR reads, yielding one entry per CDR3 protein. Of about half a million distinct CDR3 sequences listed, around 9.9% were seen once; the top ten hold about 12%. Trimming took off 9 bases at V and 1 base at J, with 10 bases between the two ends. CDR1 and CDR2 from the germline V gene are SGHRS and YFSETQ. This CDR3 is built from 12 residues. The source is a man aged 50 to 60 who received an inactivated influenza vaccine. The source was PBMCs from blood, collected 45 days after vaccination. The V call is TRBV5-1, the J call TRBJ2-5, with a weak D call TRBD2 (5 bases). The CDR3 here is CATRGLQETQYF. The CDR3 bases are TGCGCCACCCGGGGTCTCCAAGAGACCCAGTACTTC.